This T cell receptor beta chain was retrieved from a study of T cell responses to AZD1222 COVID-19 vaccine (dated by TCRdb to about 2021). Looking at the study overall: Because spike-specific TCR depth and breadth did not differ between the two schedules, AZD1222 recipients who got a second dose at roughly 4 weeks were pooled with those who got a second dose at roughly 12 weeks. A total of 230 to 250 trial participants underwent TCR sequencing, of whom 200 to 220 had received two doses of AZD1222 and roughly 26 had received two doses of the MenACWY control vaccine. Trial participants were enrolled into age subgroups of 18-55, 56-69 and 70-plus years, which contained 148, 28 and 57 TCR-sequenced participants, respectively.

The CDR3 regions of human TCRbeta chains were analyzed by immunosequencing. In the authors' own workflow: TCRs in the repertoires were matched against a reference library of SARS-CoV-2-specific TCRs that had been generated with the MIRA antigen-specificity platform. Breadth was defined as the fraction of unique TCRs that were SARS-CoV-2-associated. Depth was defined as the fraction of total T cells that were SARS-CoV-2-associated. Using the MIRA data, every spike-specific TCR was mapped to the spike region that the TCR reacted to and assigned to either a CD4 or a CD8 class. Log10-transformed breadth and depth values were compared by one-way ANOVA with Sidak's multiple comparisons tests. TCRdb mirrors the immuneACCESS table, restricted to in-frame sequences. Some clones are absent from its copies; in checked studies, under half trace to an unresolved V gene, and the reason for the others is unknown. V and J calls and clone size are given by that table; D and trimming were obtained from the DNA. Counted in this sample were 66,000 or so clones; roughly 87% of them appeared once. The ten top clones hold about 18% of the sample.

The germline V end is reduced by 4 bases and the J end by 4 bases; junction bases left unmatched: 4. From cysteine to phenylalanine, the CDR3 is 13 amino acids long. The only DNA kept is the CDR3, 39 bases in frame from the first base. The germline V gene (reference sequence) specifies SGHNT as CDR1 and YYREEE as CDR2. What this sample's time point label stands for: baseline before first vaccination. The vaccinee samples were drawn from two UK trials, COV001 and COV002, one of which was a single-blind randomized controlled phase 2/3 trial testing AZD1222 (ChAdOx1 nCoV-19) in healthy adults. For TCRbeta chain sequencing, PBMC samples from trial participants were taken at day 0 and at day 28 after the second dose. Here is what the overall study found, with its caveats: Because no samples from the day 14 peak response were available, repertoires could be characterized only after the peak T cell response. Conclusions about previously exposed vaccinees were limited because only a handful of AZD1222 recipients were SARS-CoV-2 seropositive at baseline. In the small 56-69-year group, the increase in depth fell short of significance, most likely because of low power. Vaccine-associated CD4 TCRs spanned the whole spike protein, with dominant responses in regions 160-218 and 743-854. A significant rise in spike-specific TCR breadth and depth was observed after two AZD1222 doses relative to day 0 and relative to MenACWY recipients. Most participants were white British and females outnumbered males, and the authors suggested that clonal diversity may have been underestimated. Epitopes outside the regions mutated in the B.1.351 and B.1.1.7 variants were reportedly recognized by nearly half of the unique spike-specific TCRs.

Regarding this clone: The clone's antigen remains unknown. Base qualities are not at hand, and no much larger clone is one base apart.

The origin of this receptor is an adult in good health. The rearrangement joined TRBV5-4 to TRBJ1-1; TRBD1 lines up with 7 middle nucleotides. The material was peripheral blood, obtained on day 0 of AZD1222 vaccination. The nucleotides are TGTGCCAGCAGCCGGGACAGCTTCACTGAAGCTTTCTTT. Translated, this is CASSRDSFTEAFF. Where the CDR3 stops, the reference TRBV5-4 and TRBJ1-1 genes take over; the full variable domain is ETGVTQSPTHLIKTRGQQVTLRCSSQSGHNTVSWYQQALGQGPQFIFQYYREEENGRGNFPPRFSGLQFPNYSSELNVNALELDDSALYLCASSRDSFTEAFFGQGTRLTVV.